This T cell receptor beta chain was sequenced for a study of T cells expressing NK-cell markers. Broader study findings: Unclear, still, was the HCMV specificity of the expanded NKG2C+ T cell clones.

TCRdb reprocessed the 5' RACE reads and keeps a single row for each CDR3 protein, giving no DNA. Its table records 130,000 to 150,000 distinct CDR3 sequences. Germline V gene lookup returns CDR1 SGHRS and CDR2 YFSETQ. This CDR3 is built from 15 residues. Points on this clonotype: No antigen is known for it.

The source material was blood T cells: a sorted CD56 or NKG2C T cell subset, CD4+ or CD8+ T cells, or bulk PBMC T cells (not recorded which). This chain uses TRBV5-1 with TRBJ2-1. The source of this sequence is a man aged 18 to 29 in good health. The CDR3 loop is CASSLTRVSYNEQFF. Together with reference TRBV5-1 and TRBJ2-1, the CDR3 gives the full variable domain: KAGVTQTPRYLIKTRGQQVTLSCSPISGHRSVSWYQQTPGQGLQFLFEYFSETQRNKGNFPGRFSGRQFSNSRSEMNVSTLELGDSALYLCASSLTRVSYNEQFFGPGTRLTVL.